Listed below are T cell receptor beta chains from one sample, sequenced in a study of T cell responses to AZD1222 COVID-19 vaccine. Repertoires were generated with immunoSEQ multiplex PCR, while TCRdb's copy carries only in-frame clones and drops some. The sample has 140,000 to 150,000 clones, roughly 93% seen once; the top ten hold 5.1%. The source was peripheral blood, collected on day 0 of AZD1222 vaccination. Source of these receptors: an adult in good health. Each CDR3 is given with its conserved first and last residue. Each record gives: V gene, clone size, J gene, D gene, CDR3 DNA, CDR3 protein. The D gene is left open where the match is weak. Clone size is shown for a subset of rows, as once, few, many or a class of expanded clone.

v_call: TRBV19; clone_size: NA; j_call: TRBJ1-2; d_call: TRBD1; cdr3_nt: TGTGCCAGTAGTATGGGACAGGGGGCTGGAGGCTACACCTTC; cdr3_aa: CASSMGQGAGGYTF
v_call: TRBV18; clone_size: NA; j_call: TRBJ2-3; d_call: TRBD1; cdr3_nt: TGTGCCAGCTCTCCTACAGGGGTACTCACAGATACGCAGTATTTT; cdr3_aa: CASSPTGVLTDTQYF
v_call: TRBV18; clone_size: NA; j_call: TRBJ1-3; d_call: NA; cdr3_nt: TGTGCCAGCTCACCCACTTGGACTGGCTCTGGAAACACCATATATTTT; cdr3_aa: CASSPTWTGSGNTIYF
v_call: TRBV19; clone_size: once; j_call: TRBJ2-7; d_call: NA; cdr3_nt: TGTGCCAGTAGAGGGCCAGGGGGGTCCTACGAGCAGTACTTC; cdr3_aa: CASRGPGGSYEQYF
v_call: TRBV11-3; clone_size: NA; j_call: TRBJ2-1; d_call: TRBD2; cdr3_nt: TGTGCCAGCAGCTACGATAGCGGGGTCTCCTACAATGAGCAGTTCTTC; cdr3_aa: CASSYDSGVSYNEQFF
v_call: TRBV7-9; clone_size: NA; j_call: TRBJ2-2; d_call: TRBD2; cdr3_nt: TGTGCCAGCAGCTTCCCACTAGCGGGAGCCCCCGGGGAGCTGTTTTTT; cdr3_aa: CASSFPLAGAPGELFF
v_call: TRBV10-3; clone_size: NA; j_call: TRBJ1-1; d_call: TRBD1; cdr3_nt: TGTGCCATCAATAGACAGGGAAGTAACACTGAAGCTTTCTTT; cdr3_aa: CAINRQGSNTEAFF
v_call: TRBV7-9; clone_size: NA; j_call: TRBJ1-3; d_call: TRBD1; cdr3_nt: TGTGCCAGCAGCTTAGGACAGGGGGCCTCTGGAAACACCATATATTTT; cdr3_aa: CASSLGQGASGNTIYF
v_call: TRBV13; clone_size: NA; j_call: TRBJ2-1; d_call: TRBD2; cdr3_nt: TGTGCCAGCAGCCACCTACTAGCGGGAGAGGACAATGAGCAGTTCTTC; cdr3_aa: CASSHLLAGEDNEQFF
v_call: TRBV6-5; clone_size: NA; j_call: TRBJ2-1; d_call: TRBD2; cdr3_nt: TGTGCCAGCAGTACGGGAGGGGGTTTAGAGCAGTTCTTC; cdr3_aa: CASSTGGGLEQFF
v_call: TRBV10-3; clone_size: NA; j_call: TRBJ2-6; d_call: NA; cdr3_nt: TGTGCCATCAGTGACCCGACTATCGTTATGGGGGGGGCCAACGTCCTGACTTTC; cdr3_aa: CAISDPTIVMGGANVLTF
v_call: TRBV27; clone_size: NA; j_call: TRBJ1-5; d_call: NA; cdr3_nt: TGTGCCAGCAGTCCCCGGTGGGGCAATCAGCCCCAGCATTTT; cdr3_aa: CASSPRWGNQPQHF
v_call: TRBV5-1; clone_size: NA; j_call: TRBJ1-2; d_call: NA; cdr3_nt: TGCGCCAGCAGCTTGGGCCTGAACAACTATGGCTACACCTTC; cdr3_aa: CASSLGLNNYGYTF
v_call: TRBV29-1; clone_size: NA; j_call: TRBJ1-2; d_call: TRBD1; cdr3_nt: TGCAGCGTAGAAGACAGGGGGCTGTTCTATGGCTACACCTTC; cdr3_aa: CSVEDRGLFYGYTF
v_call: TRBV29-1; clone_size: NA; j_call: TRBJ2-3; d_call: NA; cdr3_nt: TGCAGCGTTGCCCAGGGAGATACGCAGTATTTT; cdr3_aa: CSVAQGDTQYF